Shown below are 21 T cell receptor beta chains from a single sample sequenced in a study of blood T cell repertoires in COVID-19. The data were produced by immunoSEQ multiplex PCR, yet TCRdb's version contains in-frame clones alone and is incomplete. The sample lists hundreds of thousands of clones; about 90% were seen once. The specimen sequenced was peripheral blood. These receptors all stem from a woman aged 18 to 35 who had recovered from COVID-19.

This sequence joins TRBV9 and TRBJ2-3; maybe TRBD2 (5 bases). The germline gives CDR1 SGDLS, CDR2 YYNGEE. The CDR3 loop spans 15 amino acids. The V gene lost 0 bases and the J gene lost 2 bases, with 10 bases spanning the gap. The CDR3 region is CASSVVSGDTDTQYF. DNA of the CDR3: TGTGCCAGCAGCGTAGTCTCCGGGGACACAGATACGCAGTATTTT.

The chain couples TRBV5-1 to TRBJ1-2; TRBD1 aligns across 9 bases. This CDR3 contains 13 residues. Germline lookup yields CDR1 SGHRS and CDR2 YFSETQ. Trimming at V came to 4 bases and at J to 8 bases, leaving 6 bases not matched to a gene. Here the CDR3 reads CASSRTGDVGYTF. The DNA for the CDR3 is TGCGCCAGCAGCCGGACAGGGGATGTAGGCTACACCTTC.

J is TRBJ2-7 and V is TRBV7-9, with TRBD2 matching over 8 bases. Germline V gene sequence: CDR1 SEHNR, CDR2 FQNEAQ (reference sequence). Trimming at V came to 1 base and at J to 5 bases, leaving 10 bases not matched to a gene. CDR3 size: 16 residues. The CDR3 bases are TGTGCCAGCAGCTTAGGGAGATTACTAGCGGACAACGAGCAGTACGTC. The encoded protein is CASSLGRLLADNEQYV.

The chain joins TRBV7-9 to TRBJ2-2, with 11 bases aligning to TRBD2. Germline-derived CDR1 and CDR2 are SEHNR and FQNEAQ (reference sequence). V dropped 3 bases and J dropped 1; count of bases not matched to a gene: 4. The CDR3 has 17 amino acids. CDR3 amino acids: CASSFVGTSGNTGELFF. CDR3 in DNA: TGTGCCAGCAGCTTCGTAGGGACTAGCGGGAACACCGGGGAGCTGTTTTTT.

The rearrangement links TRBV7-9 to TRBJ1-1; no firm D call. This CDR3 contains 14 residues. Trimming shortened V by 1 base and J by 0 bases, and 6 bases separated the two germline ends. CDR1 and CDR2 from the germline V gene are SEHNR and FQNEAQ (reference sequence). In DNA form, the CDR3 reads TGTGCCAGCAGCTTAGGGGCTATGAACACTGAAGCTTTCTTT. It yields the protein CASSLGAMNTEAFF.

The chain combines TRBV11-3 with TRBJ2-1; 10 bases align to TRBD1. The V and J ends lost 1 base and 5 bases, in that order; junction bases with no gene match: 2. The germline CDR1 and CDR2 sequences are SGHNT and YENEEA. The CDR3 length is 15 residues. The CDR3 is CASSLAGTGDNEQFF. As DNA, the CDR3 is TGTGCCAGCAGCTTAGCGGGGACAGGGGACAATGAGCAGTTCTTC.

The chain joins TRBV11-3 to TRBJ2-3; possible D gene TRBD1, 6 bases. The CDR3 has 12 amino acids. Trimming left V 7 bases short and J 3 bases short, with 8 bases between. Germline V CDR1 and CDR2: SGHNT, YENEEA. DNA of the CDR3: TGTGCCAGCAAGGGGGAGACAGATACGCAGTATTTT. This translates into CASKGETDTQYF.

V usage is TRBV7-9 and J usage is TRBJ1-2; no clear D. The germline CDR1 and CDR2 sequences are SEHNR and FQNEAQ (reference sequence). CDR3 length: 15 amino acids. V gave up 2 bases and J gave up 4 bases, with 14 bases separating them. The CDR3 reads CASSLITSGSYGYTF. In DNA form, the CDR3 reads TGTGCCAGCAGCTTAATTACATCGGGATCCTATGGCTACACCTTC. The whole variable domain, remainder taken from reference TRBV7-9 and TRBJ1-2, is DTGVSQNPRHKITKRGQNVTFRCDPISEHNRLYWYRQTLGQGPEFLTYFQNEAQLEKSRLLSDRFSAERPKGSFSTLEIQRTEQGDSAMYLCASSLITSGSYGYTFGSGTRLTVV.

The chain carries TRBV4-3 and TRBJ2-1; 8 nucleotides agree with TRBD2. Germline V gene lookup returns CDR1 LGHNA and CDR2 YSLEER. The CDR3 contains 16 residues. The J segment lost 7 bases and the V segment lost 5 bases, leaving 13 bases of the junction unmatched. The chain's CDR3 is CASSWIAGSSQNEQFF. CDR3 in DNA: TGCGCCAGCAGCTGGATAGCGGGATCTTCACAAAATGAGCAGTTCTTC.

This chain connects TRBV7-9 to TRBJ1-3, with D maybe TRBD1 (6 bases). The CDR3 consists of 19 residues. Germline CDR1 reads SEHNR; CDR2 reads FQNEAQ (reference sequence). V dropped 5 bases and J dropped 0 bases, with 23 bases sitting between them. The CDR3 coding sequence is TGTGCCAGCAGCATCCTATTAGGGGGTGGAAAAAGCTCTGGAAACACCATATATTTT. Translation: CASSILLGGGKSSGNTIYF.

V is TRBV7-9 and J is TRBJ1-2; unclear D gene. V was cut by 5 bases and J by 8 bases, with 18 bases left in between. The germline CDR1 and CDR2 sequences are SEHNR and FQNEAQ (reference sequence). The CDR3 covers 14 residues. The CDR3 coding sequence is TGTGCCAGCAGCCCCCTGTCAGGCTTGAAAGGCTACACCTTC. This encodes CASSPLSGLKGYTF.

The chain is built from TRBV5-4 and TRBJ1-2; unclear D gene. CDR1 is SGHNT, CDR2 YYREEE, per germline (reference sequence). The CDR3 is made up of 16 amino acids. The V and J ends lost 0 bases and 3 bases respectively, with 15 bases between them. The CDR3 loop reads CASSLDGRGQYYGYTF. In DNA form, the CDR3 reads TGTGCCAGCAGCTTGGACGGAAGAGGGCAGTACTATGGCTACACCTTC. The entire variable domain, with the rest obtained from reference TRBV5-4 and TRBJ1-2, is as follows: ETGVTQSPTHLIKTRGQQVTLRCSSQSGHNTVSWYQQALGQGPQFIFQYYREEENGRGNFPPRFSGLQFPNYSSELNVNALELDDSALYLCASSLDGRGQYYGYTFGSGTRLTVV.

As DNA, the CDR3 is TGTGCCAGCAGTCGACAGGGAGGCGAGCAGTACGTC. The encoded protein is CASSRQGGEQYV. The chain carries TRBV6-2 or TRBV6-3 and TRBJ2-7; possible D gene TRBD1, 7 bases. This CDR3 has 12 amino acids. Trimming removed 5 bases at V and 6 bases at J, with 11 bases between. The V gene's germline CDR1 is MNHEY and CDR2 SVGEGT.

This sequence joins TRBV2 and TRBJ2-1, with TRBD1 matching over 7 bases. Looked up from germline, CDR1 is SNHLY and CDR2 is FYNNEI. Trimming cost V 3 bases and J 1 base; bases outside gene matches: 9. The CDR3 is 17 residues long. The CDR3 DNA sequence: TGTGCCAGCAGTGACCTAAGAGGGGGCATATCCTACAATGAGCAGTTCTTC. It translates to CASSDLRGGISYNEQFF.

CDR3 region: CASANDPGDGTF. The CDR3 nucleotides are TGTGCCAGCGCCAACGACCCAGGGGACGGCACCTTC. The genes are TRBV7-9 and TRBJ1-2, with D perhaps matching TRBD1 (6 bases). CDR1 SEHNR and CDR2 FQNEAQ come from the germline V gene (reference sequence). V shed 8 bases and J shed 13 bases, with 20 bases lying between them. The CDR3 totals 12 residues.

The rearrangement joins TRBV5-4 to TRBJ2-3; 11 bases match TRBD2. Germline V lookup: CDR1 SGHNT, CDR2 YYREEE (reference sequence). The length of the CDR3 is 16 residues. With V trimmed by 4 bases and J by 6 bases, 10 bases remained unmatched. CDR3 loop: CASSPEPGLAVDTQYF. CDR3 sequence (DNA): TGTGCCAGCAGCCCGGAACCGGGACTAGCGGTGGATACGCAGTATTTT.

The chain combines TRBV5-1 with TRBJ1-2, with 10 nucleotides matching TRBD1. Germline V gives CDR1 SGHRS, CDR2 YFSETQ. The CDR3 contains 13 residues. J gave up 10 bases and V 3 bases, and 6 bases lay outside the gene matches. CDR3 in amino acids: CASSSKTGGHYTF. Written as DNA, the CDR3 is TGCGCCAGCAGCTCAAAGACAGGGGGCCACTACACCTTC.

This chain connects TRBV11-3 to TRBJ1-3; 8 bases agree with TRBD1. The length of the CDR3 is 15 residues. Germline values: CDR1 SGHNT, CDR2 YENEEA. The J segment lost 3 bases and the V segment lost 5 bases, leaving 6 bases of the junction unmatched. Here the CDR3 DNA reads TGTGCCAGCAGCCTCAGGGGGCAGAGTGGAAACACCATATATTTT. Protein product: CASSLRGQSGNTIYF. Filled out from reference TRBV11-3 and TRBJ1-3, the complete variable domain reads EAGVVQSPRYKIIEKKQPVAFWCNPISGHNTLYWYLQNLGQGPELLIRYENEEAVDDSQLPKDRFSAERLKGVDSTLKIQPAELGDSAVYLCASSLRGQSGNTIYFGEGSWLTVV.

This clone was found a few times. The V gene is TRBV12-5, the J gene TRBJ2-2; 7 nucleotides match TRBD2. Germline loops: CDR1 LGHNT, CDR2 FRNRAP. Unmatched junction bases numbered 2, after V lost 4 bases and J lost 0 bases. The CDR3 is made up of 15 amino acids. CDR3 in amino acids: CASGSGGSNTGELFF. CDR3 nucleotide sequence: TGTGCTAGTGGTTCGGGGGGATCGAACACCGGGGAGCTGTTTTTT. The variable domain in full, completed from reference TRBV12-5 and TRBJ2-2, reads DARVTQTPRHKVTEMGQEVTMRCQPILGHNTVFWYRQTMMQGLELLAYFRNRAPLDDSGMPKDRFSAEMPDATLATLKIQPSEPRDSAVYFCASGSGGSNTGELFFGEGSRLTVL.

J is TRBJ1-2 and V is TRBV6-2 or TRBV6-3; D not resolved. Germline V gene lookup returns CDR1 MNHEY and CDR2 SVGEGT. This CDR3 comprises 14 residues. V was shortened by 3 bases and J by 9 bases, with 17 bases between the two germline ends. CDR3 loop: CASSYGSSRLRYTF. The CDR3 region has the DNA TGTGCCAGCAGTTATGGGAGTTCCCGACTACGCTACACCTTC.

Points on this clone: The junction departs from the called germline gene at one end, perhaps through a read error. The chain uses TRBV5-6 and TRBJ2-5, with 9 positions matching TRBD2. From germline, CDR1 is SGHDT and CDR2 YYEEEE. This CDR3 comprises 15 residues. The CDR3 spells CASSLGLAPQETQYF. In DNA form, the CDR3 reads TGTGCCAGCAGTTTGGGACTAGCCCCACAAGAGACCCAGTACTTC.